The source of this TCR beta chain is a study of blood T cells in healthy people across ages. As concerns this clonotype: What it binds is not known.

Extraction of total RNA produced a minimum of 5.5 micrograms from each sample. This CDR3 has 14 residues. CDR1 and CDR2 (germline): MGHRA, YSYEKL. The germline V and J ends were trimmed by 4 bases and 1 base, with 10 bases remaining between them. Findings and limits, study-wide: Those diversity estimates obtained from one million T cells were thought to be underestimates.

It was with a sample-barcoded 5' primer and a J-beta primer mix that a second PCR of roughly 7 to 12 cycles was run. At least 2.5 million CDR3-containing paired-end reads were obtained per sample. TCRdb used MiXCR to reprocess the 5' RACE reads, holding one entry per CDR3 protein. The profile shows some 1.5 million distinct CDR3 sequences, less than 45% of them singletons. J is TRBJ2-5 and V is TRBV4-1; tentative D call: TRBD2 (5 bases). The sequenced sample was blood. The sequence was obtained from a woman aged 18-29 years in good health. CDR3 residues: CASSLLAIQETQYF. CDR3 bases: TGCGCCAGCAGCCTTCTAGCTATCCAAGAGACCCAGTACTTC.